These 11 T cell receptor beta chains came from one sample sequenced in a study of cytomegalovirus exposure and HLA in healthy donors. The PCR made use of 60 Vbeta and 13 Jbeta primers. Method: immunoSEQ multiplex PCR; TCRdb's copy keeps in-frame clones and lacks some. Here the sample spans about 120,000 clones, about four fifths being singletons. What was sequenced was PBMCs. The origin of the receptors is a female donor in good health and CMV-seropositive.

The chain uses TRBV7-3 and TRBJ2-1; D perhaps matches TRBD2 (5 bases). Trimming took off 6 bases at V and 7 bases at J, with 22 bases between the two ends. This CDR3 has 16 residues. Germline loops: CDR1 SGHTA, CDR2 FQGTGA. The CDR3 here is CASSFQPRGLSNEQFF. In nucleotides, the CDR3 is TGTGCCAGCAGTTTTCAACCACGGGGTCTGTCGAATGAGCAGTTCTTC.

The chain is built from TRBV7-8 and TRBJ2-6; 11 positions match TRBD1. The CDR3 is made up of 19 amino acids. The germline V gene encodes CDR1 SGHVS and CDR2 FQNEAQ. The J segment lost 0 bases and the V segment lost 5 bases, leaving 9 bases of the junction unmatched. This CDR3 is CASSPDRGLTFSGANVLTF. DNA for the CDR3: TGTGCCAGCAGCCCGGACAGGGGGCTGACCTTCTCTGGGGCCAACGTCCTGACTTTC.

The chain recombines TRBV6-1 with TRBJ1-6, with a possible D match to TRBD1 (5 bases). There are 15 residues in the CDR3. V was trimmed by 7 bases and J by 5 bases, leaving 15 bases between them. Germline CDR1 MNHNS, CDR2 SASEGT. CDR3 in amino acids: CASIPGSTNNSPLHF. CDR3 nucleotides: TGTGCCAGCATCCCAGGGTCCACTAATAATTCACCCCTCCACTTT.

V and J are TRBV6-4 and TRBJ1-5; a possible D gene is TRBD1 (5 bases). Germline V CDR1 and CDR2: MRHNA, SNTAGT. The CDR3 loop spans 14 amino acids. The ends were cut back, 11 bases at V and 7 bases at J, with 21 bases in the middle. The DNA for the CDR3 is TGTGCCGGACCGAGGTTAAGGGGCCGGCAGCCCCAGCATTTT. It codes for CAGPRLRGRQPQHF.

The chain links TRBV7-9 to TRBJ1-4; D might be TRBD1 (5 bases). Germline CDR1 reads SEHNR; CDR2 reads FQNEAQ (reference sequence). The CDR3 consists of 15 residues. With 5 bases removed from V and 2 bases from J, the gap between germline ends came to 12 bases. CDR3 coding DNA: TGTGCCAGCAGCATAAACGGGGGGACTAATGAAAAACTGTTTTTT. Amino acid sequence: CASSINGGTNEKLFF. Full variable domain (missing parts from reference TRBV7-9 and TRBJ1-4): DTGVSQNPRHKITKRGQNVTFRCDPISEHNRLYWYRQTLGQGPEFLTYFQNEAQLEKSRLLSDRFSAERPKGSFSTLEIQRTEQGDSAMYLCASSINGGTNEKLFFGSGTQLSVL.

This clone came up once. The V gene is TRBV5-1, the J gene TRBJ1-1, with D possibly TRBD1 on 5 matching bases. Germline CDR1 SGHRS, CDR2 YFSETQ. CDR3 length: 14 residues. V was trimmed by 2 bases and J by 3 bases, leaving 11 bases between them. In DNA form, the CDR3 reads TGCGCCAGCAGCTTTCAGGGATCTGACACTGAAGCTTTCTTT. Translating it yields CASSFQGSDTEAFF.

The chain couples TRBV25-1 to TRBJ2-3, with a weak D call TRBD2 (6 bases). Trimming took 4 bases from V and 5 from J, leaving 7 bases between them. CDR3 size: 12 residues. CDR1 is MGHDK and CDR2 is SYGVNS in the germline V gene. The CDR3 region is CASSGGVDTQYF. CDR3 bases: TGTGCCAGCAGTGGGGGGGTAGATACGCAGTATTTT. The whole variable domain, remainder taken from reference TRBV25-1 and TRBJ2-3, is EADIYQTPRYLVIGTGKKITLECSQTMGHDKMYWYQQDPGMELHLIHYSYGVNSTEKGDLSSESTVSRIRTEHFPLTLESARPSHTSQYLCASSGGVDTQYFGPGTRLTVL.

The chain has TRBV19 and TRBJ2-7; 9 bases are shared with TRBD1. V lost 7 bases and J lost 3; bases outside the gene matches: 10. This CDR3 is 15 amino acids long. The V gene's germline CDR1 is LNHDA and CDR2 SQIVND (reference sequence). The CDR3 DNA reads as TGTGCCAGTAACGCACCGGGACAGGGTGACTACGAGCAGTACTTC. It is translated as CASNAPGQGDYEQYF. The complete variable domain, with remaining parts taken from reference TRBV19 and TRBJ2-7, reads DGGITQSPKYLFRKEGQNVTLSCEQNLNHDAMYWYRQDPGQGLRLIYYSQIVNDFQKGDIAEGYSVSREKKESFPLTVTSAQKNPTAFYLCASNAPGQGDYEQYFGPGTRLTVT.

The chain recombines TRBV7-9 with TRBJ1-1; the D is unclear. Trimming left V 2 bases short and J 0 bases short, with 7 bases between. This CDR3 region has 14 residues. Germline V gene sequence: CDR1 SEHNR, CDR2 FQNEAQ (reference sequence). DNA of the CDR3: TGTGCCAGCAGCTTACTGGCGGTGAACACTGAAGCTTTCTTT. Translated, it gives CASSLLAVNTEAFF.

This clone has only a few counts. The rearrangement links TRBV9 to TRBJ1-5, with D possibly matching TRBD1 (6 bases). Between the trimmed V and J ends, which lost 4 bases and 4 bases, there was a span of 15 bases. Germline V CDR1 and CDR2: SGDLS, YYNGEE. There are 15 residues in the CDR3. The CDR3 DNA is TGTGCCAGCAGCCTCTCGGGGGGCGTAAATCAGCCCCAGCATTTT. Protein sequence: CASSLSGGVNQPQHF. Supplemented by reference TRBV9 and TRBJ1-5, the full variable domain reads DSGVTQTPKHLITATGQRVTLRCSPRSGDLSVYWYQQSLDQGLQFLIQYYNGEERAKGNILERFSAQQFPDLHSELNLSSLELGDSALYFCASSLSGGVNQPQHFGDGTRLSIL.

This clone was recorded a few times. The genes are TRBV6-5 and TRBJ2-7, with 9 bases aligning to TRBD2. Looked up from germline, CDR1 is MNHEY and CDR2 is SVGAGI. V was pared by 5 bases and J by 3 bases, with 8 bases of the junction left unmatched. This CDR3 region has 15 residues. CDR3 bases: TGTGCCAGCAGTCCCGGGGCGGGGGGGTACTACGAGCAGTACTTC. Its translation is CASSPGAGGYYEQYF.